The T cell receptor (beta chain) described here comes from a study of CD8 T cells in ankylosing spondylitis. The CDR3 spans 13 residues. Deletions cut 7 bases from V and 2 bases from J, with 12 bases between. CDR1 and CDR2 from the germline V gene are SGHDT and YYEEEE. This clonotype was recorded once. Antigen unknown. The study's findings and limits: Past studies reported some motif variants in reactive arthritis synovial fluid and blood. Eight highly homologous variants formed a TCR beta motif that appeared characteristic of ankylosing spondylitis blood. Matched ankylosing spondylitis synovial fluid reportedly showed significant enrichment of disease-linked clones. Disease-linked clones were found to be CD8+ and relatively rare in peripheral blood.

Libraries for TCR beta were made by quantitative 5'-RACE with molecular barcodes. TCRdb processed the 5' RACE reads anew with MiXCR; each CDR3 protein has one entry. This table has roughly 450,000 distinct CDR3 sequences, roughly 26% appearing once. V is TRBV5-6 and J is TRBJ2-5; no clear D. The sample taken for sequencing was blood, either unsorted or a sorted T cell fraction (not recorded which). The receptor was isolated from a male donor with ankylosing spondylitis. CDR3 amino acids: CASSSDPQETQYF. The CDR3 DNA sequence: TGTGCCAGCTCTTCGGACCCACAAGAGACCCAGTACTTC.